Shown below are 22 T cell receptor beta chains from a single sample sequenced in a study of molecular identifiers for immune sequencing clone quantification. TCRdb called the PCR reads again in MiXCR, with one record for every CDR3 protein. Of approximately 680,000 distinct CDR3 sequences in the sample, 25% are singletons; the top ten hold around 0.78%. The source material was naive CD8+ T cells from blood, with Jurkat cell RNA spiked in. Subset here: FACS-sorted CD8+CD4-CCR7+CD45RA+ naive T cells. These receptors were obtained from a human donor in good health. Some libraries in this study had Jurkat cell RNA spiked in.

This clonotype was observed a handful of times. The chain links TRBV6-2 or TRBV6-3 to TRBJ2-7, with D possibly called TRBD1 or TRBD2 (5 bases each). CDR1 MNHEY and CDR2 SVGEGT come from the germline V gene. This CDR3 comprises 15 residues. The V end was cut by 0 bases, the J end by 3 bases, with 12 bases between. The CDR3 is CASSYSWGYGYEQYF. The CDR3 DNA follows: TGTGCCAGCAGTTACTCGTGGGGGTACGGCTACGAGCAGTACTTC.

The chain has TRBV20-1 and TRBJ2-7; 8 positions agree with TRBD2. The V and J ends lost 2 bases and 2 bases, in that order; junction bases with no gene match: 5. Germline CDR1 DFQATT, CDR2 SNEGSKA (reference sequence). The CDR3 sequence is 14 residues long. The CDR3 region has the DNA TGCAGTGCTAGAACGGGGGGGGGGCCCTACGAGCAGTACTTC. This translates into CSARTGGGPYEQYF.

Points on this clonotype: This sequence may be a read error, since a much larger clone differs from it by one base. V is TRBV19 and J is TRBJ2-1; D remains ambiguous. Germline-derived CDR1 and CDR2 are LNHDA and SQIVND (reference sequence). The CDR3 runs to 11 residues. Trimming took 11 bases from V and 9 from J, leaving 14 bases between them. The CDR3 protein is CARTADGEQFF. In DNA, the CDR3 is TGTGCCCGTACGGCTGACGGTGAGCAGTTCTTC.

This clonotype was counted at least ten times. The CDR3 nucleotides are TGTGCCAGCAGCAAGGACAGCTCCCGTCAGCCCCAGCATTTT. This sequence encodes CASSKDSSRQPQHF. This rearrangement joins TRBV6-2 or TRBV6-3 to TRBJ1-5; D might be TRBD1 (6 bases). The V end lost 6 bases, the J end lost 6 bases, and 15 bases lay between the germline ends. This CDR3 spans 14 amino acids. Germline V gene lookup returns CDR1 MNHEY and CDR2 SVGEGT.

This clonotype was detected only a few times. The chain combines TRBV6-5 with TRBJ1-1; tentative D call: TRBD1 (5 bases). This CDR3 has 14 amino acids. V was cut by 6 bases and J by 1 base, with 12 bases left in between. Germline V CDR1 and CDR2: MNHEY, SVGAGI. For the CDR3, the DNA is TGTGCCAGCAGACCGGAACAGGAGAACACTGAAGCTTTCTTT. This sequence encodes CASRPEQENTEAFF.

With regard to this clonotype: A much larger clone is a single base away; this may be a read error. The CDR3 DNA reads as TGTGCCAGCAGCCTAACCTCGACCGGGACGAACGAAGCTTTCTTT. Translated: CASSLTSTGTNEAFF. This chain uses TRBV7-2 with TRBJ1-1; D is perhaps TRBD1 (5 bases). The germline V gene encodes CDR1 SGHTA and CDR2 FQGNSA. With 5 bases removed from V and 8 bases from J, the gap between germline ends came to 21 bases. The CDR3 loop spans 15 amino acids.

This clonotype was seen at least ten times. This chain uses TRBV7-2 with TRBJ2-7; 7 bases map to TRBD1. V shed 5 bases, J shed 0 bases, and the junction held 16 bases outside the gene matches. The CDR3 is 18 amino acids. Germline loops: CDR1 SGHTA, CDR2 FQGNSA. CDR3 protein: CASSPNSRGSPASYEQYF. In DNA form, the CDR3 reads TGTGCCAGCAGCCCAAATTCCAGGGGGTCTCCCGCCTCCTACGAGCAGTACTTC.

Turning to this clonotype: The junction departs from the called germline gene at one end, perhaps through a read error. This chain joins TRBV6-2 or TRBV6-3 and TRBJ1-5; no firm D call. The CDR3 has 15 amino acids. CDR1 MNHEY and CDR2 SVGEGT come from the germline V gene. The CDR3 sequence is CASSFWSGSNPPPHF. The DNA of the CDR3 is TGTGCCAGCAGTTTTTGGTCTGGGAGCAATCCGCCCCCGCATTTT.

On this clonotype itself: A single base separates this from a much larger clone, so it may be a read error. The V gene is TRBV7-9, the J gene TRBJ2-7; TRBD1 is a possible D gene (6 bases). The V gene lost 7 bases and the J gene lost 5 bases, with 15 bases spanning the gap. This CDR3 is built from 13 residues. Germline-derived CDR1 and CDR2 are SEHNR and FQNEAQ (reference sequence). DNA for the CDR3: TGTGCCAGCATGGGGGCAGCGATCAACGAGCAGTACTTC. Amino acids: CASMGAAINEQYF.

This clonotype was picked up many times. The chain joins TRBV28 to TRBJ2-4; 7 nucleotides line up with TRBD1. The CDR3 covers 15 residues. Germline V lookup: CDR1 MDHEN, CDR2 SYDVKM. The trim removed 3 bases at V and 0 bases at J, leaving 2 bases unmatched. Here the CDR3 DNA reads TGTGCCAGCAGTTTGACAGGGATAGCCAAAAACATTCAGTACTTC. It translates to CASSLTGIAKNIQYF.

The V call is TRBV27, the J call TRBJ2-2; D is perhaps TRBD2 (6 bases). CDR3 length: 15 amino acids. V was cut by 4 bases and J by 6 bases, with 15 bases left in between. Per the germline V gene, CDR1 is MNHEY and CDR2 is SMNVEV (reference sequence). The CDR3: CASSSLGASAGELFF. The DNA of the CDR3 is TGTGCCAGCAGTTCGTTAGGAGCTAGCGCCGGGGAGCTGTTTTTT.

The rearrangement joins TRBV12-3 or TRBV12-4 to TRBJ2-1; 10 positions agree with TRBD1. The length of the CDR3 is 16 residues. Germline trimming cut 5 bases from V and 9 bases from J; bases unmatched to any gene: 13. In nucleotides, the CDR3 is TGTGCCAGCAGTCAACCGACAGGGGGCAGTGGTGGTGAGCAGTTCTTC. Protein product: CASSQPTGGSGGEQFF.

The chain recombines TRBV6-2 or TRBV6-3 with TRBJ2-3, with a possible D match to TRBD1 (5 bases). The V and J ends lost 4 bases and 1 base respectively, with 15 bases between them. The CDR3 consists of 16 residues. CDR1 is MNHEY and CDR2 is SVGEGT in the germline V gene. CDR3: CASSCLVLGGTDTQYF. The CDR3 DNA sequence: TGTGCCAGCAGTTGCCTCGTCCTAGGGGGCACAGATACGCAGTATTTT.

The table lists this clonotype with a few counts. Germline and junction disagree at one end, which may indicate a read error. The V and J genes are TRBV20-1 and TRBJ2-1, with D hard to call. Germline V gene sequence: CDR1 DFQATT, CDR2 SNEGSKA (reference sequence). There are 10 residues in the CDR3. The CDR3 spells CSARDNEQFF. Here the CDR3 DNA reads TGCAGTGCCAGAGACAATGAGCAGTTCTTC.

The chain is built from TRBV27 and TRBJ1-4; tentatively, D is TRBD1 (6 bases). Germline V CDR1 and CDR2: MNHEY, SMNVEV (reference sequence). Between the trimmed V and J ends, which lost 3 bases and 8 bases, there was a span of 16 bases. The CDR3 is 15 amino acids. Here the CDR3 reads CASSLFGGQGEKLFF. The CDR3, as DNA: TGTGCCAGCAGTTTGTTCGGGGGGCAGGGGGAAAAACTGTTTTTT.

This clonotype was detected many times. The V gene is TRBV29-1, the J gene TRBJ2-7; D may match TRBD1 or TRBD2 (5 bases each). This CDR3 spans 12 amino acids. CDR1 SQVTM and CDR2 ANQGSEA come from the germline V gene. The V gene lost 7 bases and the J gene lost 7 bases, with 17 bases spanning the gap. CDR3 DNA sequence: TGCAGCGCTCTAACAGGTCGCGGGGAGCAGTACTTC. Translation gives CSALTGRGEQYF.

The gene calls are TRBV24-1 and TRBJ1-5, with unresolved D. The V gene's germline CDR1 is KGHDR and CDR2 SFDVKD. The V end was cut by 3 bases, the J end by 7 bases, with 9 bases between. The CDR3 runs to 13 residues. Written as DNA, the CDR3 is TGTGCCACCAGTGATGCTGTAACACAGCCCCAGCATTTT. This encodes CATSDAVTQPQHF.

This clonotype was detected many times. This rearrangement joins TRBV5-1 to TRBJ1-1; no reliable D call. Trimming stripped 1 base from V and 0 bases from J, with 10 bases between. This CDR3 has 15 residues. CDR1 and CDR2 from the germline V gene are SGHRS and YFSETQ. CDR3 sequence reads: CASSLSSAMNTEAFF. CDR3 coding DNA: TGCGCCAGCAGCTTGTCGTCAGCTATGAACACTGAAGCTTTCTTT.

Regarding this clonotype: A much larger clone lies one base from this, so it may be a read error. This sequence joins TRBV3-1 and TRBJ1-1; the D is unclear. CDR3 length equals 13 residues. CDR1 LGHDT and CDR2 YNNKEL come from the germline V gene (reference sequence). CDR3 protein: CAGSQDAGNEAFF. CDR3 sequence (DNA): TGTGCCGGCAGCCAAGATGCGGGGAATGAAGCTTTCTTT. Looking up the rest from reference TRBV3-1 and TRBJ1-1 gives the full variable domain: DTAVSQTPKYLVTQMGNDKSIKCEQNLGHDTMYWYKQDSKKFLKIMFSYNNKELIINETVPNRFSPKSPDKAHLNLHINSLELGDSAVYFCAGSQDAGNEAFFGQGTRLTVV.

At least ten counts were recorded for this clonotype. The CDR3, as DNA: TGTGCCAGCAGTCCTCACCGAGGGCCCAGCGGGCAAGAGACCCAGTACTTC. It specifies CASSPHRGPSGQETQYF. The V and J genes are TRBV6-5 and TRBJ2-5; TRBD2 might be the D (6 bases). The CDR3 extends over 17 amino acids. The germline CDR1 and CDR2 sequences are MNHEY and SVGAGI. Trimming shortened V by 5 bases and J by 2 bases, and 21 bases separated the two germline ends.

Points on this clonotype: A much larger clone lies a single base off, so this may be a read error. The chain carries TRBV7-9 and TRBJ2-7; D remains unclear. Germline V gene data show CDR1 as SEHNR and CDR2 as FQNEAQ (reference sequence). The CDR3 is 13 residues long. CDR3 sequence reads: CASRPHDGYERYF. The CDR3 coding sequence is TGTGCCAGCAGGCCACATGACGGATACGAGCGGTACTTC.

This clonotype came up many times. The chain has TRBV2 and TRBJ1-5; D ambiguous. There are 16 residues in the CDR3. Trimming left V 0 bases short and J 1 base short, with 10 bases between. Germline CDR1 SNHLY, CDR2 FYNNEI. The CDR3 coding sequence is TGTGCCAGCAGTGAAGCCGAGAGGGCCAGCAATCAGCCCCAGCATTTT. Its translation: CASSEAERASNQPQHF.